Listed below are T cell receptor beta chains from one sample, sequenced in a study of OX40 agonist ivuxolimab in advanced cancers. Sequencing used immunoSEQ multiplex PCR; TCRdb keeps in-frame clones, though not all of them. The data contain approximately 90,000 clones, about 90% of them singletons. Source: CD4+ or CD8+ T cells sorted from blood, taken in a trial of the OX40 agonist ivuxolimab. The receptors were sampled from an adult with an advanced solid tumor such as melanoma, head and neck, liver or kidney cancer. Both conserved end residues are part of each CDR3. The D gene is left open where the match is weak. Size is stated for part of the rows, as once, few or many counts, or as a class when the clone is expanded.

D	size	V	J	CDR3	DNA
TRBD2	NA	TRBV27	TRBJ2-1	CASSPGLAGYNEQFF	TGTGCCAGCAGTCCGGGACTAGCGGGATACAATGAGCAGTTCTTC
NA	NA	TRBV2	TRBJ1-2	CASSEVEGAGNYGYTF	TGTGCCAGCAGTGAAGTGGAGGGCGCGGGGAACTATGGCTACACCTTC
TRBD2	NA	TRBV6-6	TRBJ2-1	CASSYFGGSFDNEQFF	TGTGCCAGCAGTTACTTCGGCGGGAGTTTTGACAATGAGCAGTTCTTC
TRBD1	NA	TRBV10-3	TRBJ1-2	CATGDSPYGYTF	TGTGCCACCGGGGACAGCCCCTATGGCTACACCTTC
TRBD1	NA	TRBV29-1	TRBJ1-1	CSVQGEDTEAFF	TGCAGCGTACAGGGGGAGGACACTGAAGCTTTCTTT
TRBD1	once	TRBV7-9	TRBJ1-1	CASSLTGDTEAFF	TGTGCCAGCAGCCTGACAGGGGACACTGAAGCTTTCTTT
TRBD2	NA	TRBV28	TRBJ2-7	CASSSLRASGKEEQYF	TGTGCCAGCAGTTCTCTCCGGGCTAGCGGGAAGGAGGAGCAGTACTTC
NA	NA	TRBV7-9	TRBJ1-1	CASSRTDEAFF	TGTGCCAGCAGCCGGACAGATGAAGCTTTCTTT
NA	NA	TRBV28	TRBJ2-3	CASSTSTSGRALGTDTQYF	NA
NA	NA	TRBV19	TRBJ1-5	CASSSLAGINQPQHF	TGTGCCAGTAGTTCATTGGCAGGTATCAATCAGCCCCAGCATTTT
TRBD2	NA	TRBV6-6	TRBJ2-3	CASRPGLAIDTQYF	TGTGCCAGCAGGCCGGGACTAGCGATAGATACGCAGTATTTT
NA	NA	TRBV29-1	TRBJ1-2	CSAGDVYGYTF	TGCAGCGCTGGGGACGTCTATGGCTACACCTTC
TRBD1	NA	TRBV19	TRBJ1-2	CASSITGGSGYTF	TGTGCCAGTAGTATAACAGGGGGCTCTGGCTACACCTTC
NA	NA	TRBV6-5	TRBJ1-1	CASGTASRVVEAFF	TGTGCCAGCGGCACTGCGTCCCGCGTCGTTGAAGCTTTCTTT
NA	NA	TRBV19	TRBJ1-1	CASSKGGQGNTEAFF	TGTGCCAGTAGTAAGGGGGGGCAGGGGAACACTGAAGCTTTCTTT
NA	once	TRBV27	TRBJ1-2	CASSSSGNLGHGYTF	TGTGCCAGCAGTTCCTCAGGCAACCTAGGCCATGGCTACACCTTC
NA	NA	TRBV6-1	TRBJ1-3	CASSPLTRNTIYF	TGTGCCAGCAGTCCCCTTACAAGAAACACCATATATTTT
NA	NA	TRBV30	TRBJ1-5	CAWSAGLNQPQHF	TGTGCCTGGAGTGCGGGACTCAATCAGCCCCAGCATTTT
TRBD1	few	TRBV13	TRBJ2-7	CASSSLGTGKYEQYF	TGTGCCAGCAGCTCACTAGGGACAGGGAAGTACGAGCAGTACTTC
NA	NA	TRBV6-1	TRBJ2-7	CASSEAQYDEQYF	TGTGCCAGCAGTGAAGCGCAGTATGACGAGCAGTACTTC
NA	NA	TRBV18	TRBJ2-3	CASSPPGVASDTQYF	TGTGCCAGCTCACCACCGGGTGTAGCTTCAGATACGCAGTATTTT
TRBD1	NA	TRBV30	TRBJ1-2	CAWSLQGRDGYTF	TGTGCCTGGAGTCTACAGGGGCGGGATGGCTACACCTTC
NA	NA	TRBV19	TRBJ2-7	CASSTGSYEQYF	TGTGCCAGTAGTACCGGTTCCTACGAGCAGTACTTC
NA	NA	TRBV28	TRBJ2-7	CASRSGMENEQYF	TGTGCCAGCAGATCAGGGATGGAGAACGAGCAGTACTTC
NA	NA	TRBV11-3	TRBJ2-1	CASSLVRSYNEQFF	TGTGCCAGCAGCTTAGTCCGCTCCTACAATGAGCAGTTCTTC
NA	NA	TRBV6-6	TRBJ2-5	CASSYGNRETQYF	TGTGCCAGCAGTTACGGGAATAGGGAGACCCAGTACTTC
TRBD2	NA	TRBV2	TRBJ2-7	CASRGLAGGSSYEQYF	TGTGCCAGCAGAGGCCTAGCGGGAGGGAGCTCCTACGAGCAGTACTTC
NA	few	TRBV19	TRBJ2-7	CASSTGQYYEQYF	TGTGCCAGTAGTACAGGACAGTATTACGAGCAGTACTTC
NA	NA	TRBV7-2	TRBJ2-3	CASSLGLGRTDTQYF	TGTGCCAGCAGCTTAGGTCTAGGTCGCACAGATACGCAGTATTTT
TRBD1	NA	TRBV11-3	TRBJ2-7	CASSLDFRQGGPYEQYF	TGTGCCAGCAGCTTAGACTTTCGACAGGGCGGTCCCTACGAGCAGTACTTC
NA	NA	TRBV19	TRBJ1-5	CASSAGVIQPQHF	TGTGCCAGTAGCGCGGGGGTCATTCAGCCCCAGCATTTT
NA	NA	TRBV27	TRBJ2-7	CASSDSGQLHEQYF	TGTGCCAGCAGTGACTCAGGACAGCTTCACGAGCAGTACTTC
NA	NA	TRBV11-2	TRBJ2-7	CASSLGLAPYEQYF	TGTGCCAGCAGCTTAGGGCTCGCACCCTACGAGCAGTACTTC
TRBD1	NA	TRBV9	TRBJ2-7	CASSAGQGNYEQYF	TGTGCCAGCAGCGCCGGACAGGGAAACTACGAGCAGTACTTC
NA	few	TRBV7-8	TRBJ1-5	CASSSQDTSNQPQHF	TGTGCCAGCAGCTCCCAGGACACTAGCAATCAGCCCCAGCATTTT
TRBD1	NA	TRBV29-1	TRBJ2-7	CSVEGTGHYEQYF	TGCAGCGTTGAAGGGACAGGCCACTACGAGCAGTACTTC
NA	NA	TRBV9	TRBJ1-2	CASSPGSGNYGYTF	TGTGCCAGCAGCCCTGGGTCGGGTAACTATGGCTACACCTTC
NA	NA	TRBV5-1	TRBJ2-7	CASSLGGLGSYEQYF	TGCGCCAGCAGCTTGGGGGGCCTGGGCTCCTACGAGCAGTACTTC
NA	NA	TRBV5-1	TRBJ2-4	CASSERDKNIQYF	TGCGCCAGCTCCGAAAGGGACAAAAACATTCAGTACTTC
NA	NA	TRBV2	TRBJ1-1	CASSRTRGGLNTEAFF	TGTGCCAGCAGCCGAACAAGGGGCGGCTTGAACACTGAAGCTTTCTTT
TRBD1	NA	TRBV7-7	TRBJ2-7	CASSPDRGNSYEQYF	TGTGCTAGCAGCCCGGACAGGGGCAACTCCTACGAGCAGTACTTC
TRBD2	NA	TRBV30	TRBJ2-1	CAWKTSGTWSEQFF	TGTGCCTGGAAGACTAGCGGGACATGGAGTGAGCAGTTCTTC
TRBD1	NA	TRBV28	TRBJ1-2	CASSSYRGSYTF	TGTGCCAGCAGTTCCTACAGGGGTAGCTACACCTTC
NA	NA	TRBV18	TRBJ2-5	CASSPTATGPRETQYF	TGTGCCAGCTCACCCACGGCCACGGGCCCCCGGGAGACCCAGTACTTC
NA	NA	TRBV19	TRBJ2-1	CASTPLGIPNEQFF	TGTGCCAGTACCCCTTTAGGGATACCCAATGAGCAGTTCTTC
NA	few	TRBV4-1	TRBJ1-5	CASSQDLPGNSNQPQHF	TGCGCCAGCAGCCAAGATCTTCCAGGTAATAGCAATCAGCCCCAGCATTTT